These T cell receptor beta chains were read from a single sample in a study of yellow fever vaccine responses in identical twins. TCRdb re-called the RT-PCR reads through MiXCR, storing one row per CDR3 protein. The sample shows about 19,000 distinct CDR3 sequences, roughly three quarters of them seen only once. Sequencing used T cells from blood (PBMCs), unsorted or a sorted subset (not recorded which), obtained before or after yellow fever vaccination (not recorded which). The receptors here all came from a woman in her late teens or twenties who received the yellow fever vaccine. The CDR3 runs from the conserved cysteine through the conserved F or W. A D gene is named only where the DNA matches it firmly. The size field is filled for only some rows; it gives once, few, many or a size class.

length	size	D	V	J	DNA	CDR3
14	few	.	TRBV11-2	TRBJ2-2	TGTGCCAGCAGCTTGGTTTCGGCCACCGGGGAGCTGTTTTTT	CASSLVSATGELFF
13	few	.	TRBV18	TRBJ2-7	TGTGCCAGCTCACCAAAAAATTCCTACGAGCAGTACTTC	CASSPKNSYEQYF
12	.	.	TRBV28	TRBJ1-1	TGTGCCAGCAGTTTGGTCTGGACTGAAGCTTTCTTT	CASSLVWTEAFF
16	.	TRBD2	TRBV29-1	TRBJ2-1	TGCAGCGTTGGGCTAGCGGGAGGGGCCCCCTACAATGAGCAGTTCTTC	CSVGLAGGAPYNEQFF
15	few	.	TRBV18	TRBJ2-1	TGTGCCAGCTCATCCCTAGCGCTCTCCTACAATGAGCAGTTCTTC	CASSSLALSYNEQFF
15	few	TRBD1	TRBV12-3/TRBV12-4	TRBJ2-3	TGTGCCAGCAGTTCCCGGGACAGGGGCCCAGATACGCAGTATTTT	CASSSRDRGPDTQYF
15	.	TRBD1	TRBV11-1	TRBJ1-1	TGTGCCAGCAGCTCGAGGGGGGACAGGGACACTGAAGCTTTCTTT	CASSSRGDRDTEAFF
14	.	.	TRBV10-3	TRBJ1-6	TGTGCCATCAATCCCGGGATTGTGGGTTCACCCCTCCACTTT	CAINPGIVGSPLHF
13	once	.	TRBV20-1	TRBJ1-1	TGCAGTGCTCCCGGCCGGGGAAACACTGAAGCTTTCTTT	CSAPGRGNTEAFF
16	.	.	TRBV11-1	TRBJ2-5	TGTGCCAGCAGCTTACGACAGGTTAGGTACCAAGAGACCCAGTACTTC	CASSLRQVRYQETQYF
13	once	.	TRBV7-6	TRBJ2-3	TGTGCCAGCAGTCCTGGGACTGCTGATACGCAGTATTTT	CASSPGTADTQYF
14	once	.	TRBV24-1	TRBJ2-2	TGTGCCACCAGTCCGGACACGAACACCGGGGAGCTGTTTTTT	CATSPDTNTGELFF
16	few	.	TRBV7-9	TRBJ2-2	TGTGCCAGCAGCTTAGTTCGCGGGATTAACACCGGGGAGCTGTTTTTT	CASSLVRGINTGELFF
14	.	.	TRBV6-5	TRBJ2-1	TGTGCCAGCAGTTACAAGGGTACCTACAATGAGCAGTTCTTC	CASSYKGTYNEQFF
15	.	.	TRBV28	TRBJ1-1	TGTGCCAGCCACATCGCTTGGGGAATGAACACTGAAGCTTTCTTT	CASHIAWGMNTEAFF
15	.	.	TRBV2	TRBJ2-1	TGTGCCAGCAATACGGCGGTATCCCAATTAAATGAGCAGTTCTTC	CASNTAVSQLNEQFF
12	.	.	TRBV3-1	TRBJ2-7	TGTGCCAGCAGCCAAGTAGTGGGCGAGCAGTACTTC	CASSQVVGEQYF
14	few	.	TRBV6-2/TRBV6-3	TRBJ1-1	TGTGCCAGCAGTTACTCTGGTGGGAAGGCTGAAGCTTTCTTT	CASSYSGGKAEAFF
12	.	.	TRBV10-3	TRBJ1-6	TGTGCCATCGGTCAGGCGGATTCACCCCTCCACTTT	CAIGQADSPLHF
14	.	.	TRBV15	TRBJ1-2	TGTGCCACCAGCAGGTATTTGGCAGAGAATGGCTACACCTTC	CATSRYLAENGYTF
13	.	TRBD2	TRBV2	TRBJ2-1	TGTGCCAGCAGTTCCCTAGCGGCCAATGAGCAGTTCTTC	CASSSLAANEQFF
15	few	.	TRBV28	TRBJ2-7	TGTGCCAGCAGTCCCTCGGGGATCCCTCCCTACGAGCAGTACTTC	CASSPSGIPPYEQYF
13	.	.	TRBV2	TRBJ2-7	TGTGCCAGCAGTGAGGTCAGGCCCTACGAGCAGTACTTC	CASSEVRPYEQYF
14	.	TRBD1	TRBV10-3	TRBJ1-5	TGTGCCATCGCGACAGGGGGAGACAATCAGCCCCAGCATTTT	CAIATGGDNQPQHF
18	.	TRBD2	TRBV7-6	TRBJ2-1	TGTGCCAGCAGCTTAGCCCCCGGGACTAGCACCCTTACAGATGAGCAGTTCTTC	CASSLAPGTSTLTDEQFF
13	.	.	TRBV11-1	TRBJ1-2	TGTGCCAGCAGCTTACACGCGGGGCAAGGCTACACCTTC	CASSLHAGQGYTF
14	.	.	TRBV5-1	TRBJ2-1	TGCGCCAGCAGCAGCGGGACACATTACAATGAGCAGTTCTTC	CASSSGTHYNEQFF
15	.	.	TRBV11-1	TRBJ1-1	TGTGCCAGCCCGGCGAGTGGGGGGAGTATCACTGAAGCTTTCTTT	CASPASGGSITEAFF
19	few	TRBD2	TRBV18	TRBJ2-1	TGTGCCAGCTCACCGAGGGACTACACCCGATTCAGCTCCTACAATGAGCAGTTCTTC	CASSPRDYTRFSSYNEQFF
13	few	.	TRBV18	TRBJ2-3	TGTGCCAGCTCACCTTGGCTCGGGGATACGCAGTATTTT	CASSPWLGDTQYF
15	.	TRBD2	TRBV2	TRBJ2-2	TGTGCCAGCACGCGACTAGCGGGAAACACCGGGGAGCTGTTTTTT	CASTRLAGNTGELFF
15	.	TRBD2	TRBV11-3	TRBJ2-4	TGTGCCAGCAGCTTAGAGCTAGCGGGGGGGAACATTCAGTACTTC	CASSLELAGGNIQYF
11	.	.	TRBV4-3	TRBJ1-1	TGCGCCAGCAGCCAAGCCACTGAAGCTTTCTTT	CASSQATEAFF
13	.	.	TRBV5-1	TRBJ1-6	TGCGCCAGCAGCTTGGGGAGGTATTCACCCCTCCACTTT	CASSLGRYSPLHF
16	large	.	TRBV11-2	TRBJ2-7	TGTGCCAGCAGCTTAGTTCCGGAACCTGGGGTCTACGAGCAGTACTTC	CASSLVPEPGVYEQYF
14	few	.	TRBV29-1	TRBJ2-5	TGCAGCGTTGATTTAGCGTCCCAGGGGGAGACCCAGTACTTC	CSVDLASQGETQYF
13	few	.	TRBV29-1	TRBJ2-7	TGCAGCGTTGATAGTGGGTCCGCGTACGAGCAGTACTTC	CSVDSGSAYEQYF
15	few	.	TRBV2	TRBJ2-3	TGTGCCAGCAGTGTACGGGGGAGTCACACAGATACGCAGTATTTT	CASSVRGSHTDTQYF
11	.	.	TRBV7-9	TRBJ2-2	TGTGCCAGCAGCATCACCGGGGAGCTGTTTTTT	CASSITGELFF
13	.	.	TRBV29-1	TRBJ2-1	TGCAGCGTTGGGCTACCCCTATACAATGAGCAGTTCTTC	CSVGLPLYNEQFF
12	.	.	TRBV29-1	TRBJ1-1	TGCAGCGTACGATCAGGGAGCACTGAAGCTTTCTTT	CSVRSGSTEAFF
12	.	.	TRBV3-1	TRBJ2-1	TGTGCCAGCAGCCAAGTCCACAATGAGCAGTTCTTC	CASSQVHNEQFF
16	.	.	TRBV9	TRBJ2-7	TGTGCCAGCAGCGCGGACGGGAGATCCCCCTCCTACGAGCAGTACTTC	CASSADGRSPSYEQYF
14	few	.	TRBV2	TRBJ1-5	TGTGCCAGCAGTGGAGGACCTAGCAATCAGCCCCAGCATTTT	CASSGGPSNQPQHF
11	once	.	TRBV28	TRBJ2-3	TGTGCCAGCAGAACCACAGATACGCAGTATTTT	CASRTTDTQYF
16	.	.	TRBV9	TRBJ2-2	TGTGCCAGCAGCGCTCGACAGGGAGGGGGGACCGGGGAGCTGTTTTTT	CASSARQGGGTGELFF
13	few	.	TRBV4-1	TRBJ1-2	TGCGCCAGCAGCCAAGACGGCAGTTATGGCTACACCTTC	CASSQDGSYGYTF
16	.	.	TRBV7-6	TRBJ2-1	TGTGCCAGCAGCCCCTCCTGGGCTAGCGTATACAATGAGCAGTTCTTC	CASSPSWASVYNEQFF
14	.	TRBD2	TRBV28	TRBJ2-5	TGTGCCAGCAGGTCGGGGGGACGGCAAGAGACCCAGTACTTC	CASRSGGRQETQYF
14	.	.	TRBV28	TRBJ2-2	TGTGCCAGCAGTTTACCCCCCGGGGGCGGGGAGCTGTTTTTT	CASSLPPGGGELFF
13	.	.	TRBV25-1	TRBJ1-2	TGTGCCAGCAGAATTTCCGGGTCCGCAGGCTACACCTTC	CASRISGSAGYTF
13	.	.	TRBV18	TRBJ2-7	TGTGCCAGCTCACCACAAGGGTCCTACGAGCAGTACTTC	CASSPQGSYEQYF
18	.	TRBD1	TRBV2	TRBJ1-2	TGTGCCAGCAGTGCTCTTCCGGGACAGTACTTATCTAACTATGGCTACACCTTC	CASSALPGQYLSNYGYTF
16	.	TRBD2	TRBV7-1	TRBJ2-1	TGTGCCAGCAGGGGCCCTCTAGCGGGAAGCTACAATGAGCAGTTCTTC	CASRGPLAGSYNEQFF